A selection of T cell receptor beta chains follows, all from one sample in a study of T cell responses to AZD1222 COVID-19 vaccine. Method: immunoSEQ multiplex PCR; TCRdb's copy keeps in-frame clones and lacks some. The sample shows roughly 67,000 clones, roughly nine tenths of them seen only once. Sequencing was performed on peripheral blood, taken 28 days after the second AZD1222 dose. The receptors stem from an adult who received the AZD1222 COVID-19 vaccine. Both conserved end residues are part of each CDR3. Each record gives: D gene, clone size, J gene, V gene, CDR3 DNA, CDR3 protein. The D gene is left open where the match is weak. Some rows have no size entry. The others give once, few or many, or a class for an expanded clone.

d_gene: TRBD2; abundance: -; j_gene: TRBJ2-7; v_gene: TRBV7-8; CDR3nt: TGTGCCAGCAGGTGGTGGGAGGGATCCTACGAGCAGTACTTC; CDR3aa: CASRWWEGSYEQYF
d_gene: TRBD1; abundance: -; j_gene: TRBJ2-3; v_gene: TRBV30; CDR3nt: TGTGCCTGGAGTGCCGGGACAGGGGACACAGATACGCAGTATTTT; CDR3aa: CAWSAGTGDTDTQYF
d_gene: -; abundance: -; j_gene: TRBJ2-7; v_gene: TRBV27; CDR3nt: TGTGCCAGCACCCTGGACAGCTCCCTGAAAAGCTACGAGCAGTACTTC; CDR3aa: CASTLDSSLKSYEQYF
d_gene: -; abundance: -; j_gene: TRBJ2-1; v_gene: TRBV6-5; CDR3nt: TGTGCCAGCAGTTACTCGGGCATGCCGTCGGATGAGCAGTTCTTC; CDR3aa: CASSYSGMPSDEQFF
d_gene: TRBD1; abundance: -; j_gene: TRBJ1-1; v_gene: TRBV28; CDR3nt: TGTGCCAGCAGGGTGACAGGGGCGGGCACTGAAGCTTTCTTT; CDR3aa: CASRVTGAGTEAFF
d_gene: -; abundance: -; j_gene: TRBJ1-1; v_gene: TRBV29-1; CDR3nt: TGCAGCGTGACGACAGGAGCAATGAACACTGAAGCTTTCTTT; CDR3aa: CSVTTGAMNTEAFF
d_gene: TRBD2; abundance: -; j_gene: TRBJ2-5; v_gene: TRBV5-5; CDR3nt: TGTGCCAGCAGCTCGGGACTAGCGTTCCAAGAGACCCAGTACTTC; CDR3aa: CASSSGLAFQETQYF
d_gene: -; abundance: -; j_gene: TRBJ1-5; v_gene: TRBV19; CDR3nt: TGTGCCAGTAGTTCGTGGGAAGTAGGCAATCAGCCCCAGCATTTT; CDR3aa: CASSSWEVGNQPQHF
d_gene: -; abundance: -; j_gene: TRBJ1-1; v_gene: TRBV2; CDR3nt: TGTGCCAGCTTCATCGCACCAAACACTGAAGCTTTCTTT; CDR3aa: CASFIAPNTEAFF
d_gene: TRBD2; abundance: -; j_gene: TRBJ2-3; v_gene: TRBV11-2; CDR3nt: TGTGCCAGCAGCGCCGGGACTAGCGGGGTCACAGATACGCAGTATTTT; CDR3aa: CASSAGTSGVTDTQYF
d_gene: TRBD1; abundance: -; j_gene: TRBJ1-5; v_gene: TRBV6-5; CDR3nt: TGTGCCAGCACGGACAGGGGAAATCAGCCCCAGCATTTT; CDR3aa: CASTDRGNQPQHF
d_gene: TRBD2; abundance: -; j_gene: TRBJ2-7; v_gene: TRBV6-2/TRBV6-3; CDR3nt: TGTGCCAGCAGTTGGGAGGGACTAGCGGGAGCGTCCGAGCAGTACTTC; CDR3aa: CASSWEGLAGASEQYF
d_gene: -; abundance: -; j_gene: TRBJ2-7; v_gene: TRBV14; CDR3nt: TGTGCCAGCAGCCAGAGTCCGGGCCTCTCAGGGCAGTACTTC; CDR3aa: CASSQSPGLSGQYF
d_gene: TRBD1; abundance: once; j_gene: TRBJ2-7; v_gene: TRBV19; CDR3nt: TGTGCCAGTAGTGGGACAGGGGGTCCCTACGAGCAGTACTTC; CDR3aa: CASSGTGGPYEQYF
d_gene: TRBD1; abundance: once; j_gene: TRBJ2-7; v_gene: TRBV5-1; CDR3nt: TGCGCCAGCAGCTTGGGACAGGGCCCTAACGAGCAGTACTTC; CDR3aa: CASSLGQGPNEQYF
d_gene: -; abundance: -; j_gene: TRBJ1-6; v_gene: TRBV9; CDR3nt: TGTGCCAGCAGCGGGGAGGGGGGTAATTCACCCCTCCACTTT; CDR3aa: CASSGEGGNSPLHF
d_gene: TRBD2; abundance: -; j_gene: TRBJ2-7; v_gene: TRBV5-4; CDR3nt: TGTGCCAGCAGCTTGGGGGGGGGTTCCTACGAGCAGTACTTC; CDR3aa: CASSLGGGSYEQYF
d_gene: -; abundance: -; j_gene: TRBJ1-4; v_gene: TRBV29-1; CDR3nt: TGCAGCGTTGGGGTCGCAACTAATGAAAAACTGTTTTTT; CDR3aa: CSVGVATNEKLFF
d_gene: TRBD1; abundance: -; j_gene: TRBJ2-1; v_gene: TRBV5-5; CDR3nt: TGTGCCAGCAGCTTGGGGCCGGGACAGTACAATGAGCAGTTCTTC; CDR3aa: CASSLGPGQYNEQFF
d_gene: -; abundance: -; j_gene: TRBJ2-1; v_gene: TRBV3-1/TRBV3-2; CDR3nt: TGTGCCAGCAGCGGAGACCGGAGCTCCAATGAGCAGTTCTTC; CDR3aa: CASSGDRSSNEQFF
d_gene: -; abundance: few; j_gene: TRBJ1-1; v_gene: TRBV29-1; CDR3nt: TGCAGCGTCGCGATCCAAAACACTGAAGCTTTCTTT; CDR3aa: CSVAIQNTEAFF
d_gene: -; abundance: -; j_gene: TRBJ1-4; v_gene: TRBV14; CDR3nt: TGTGCCAGCAGTTACGTCGGGGGCGGAGAAAAACTGTTTTTT; CDR3aa: CASSYVGGGEKLFF
d_gene: -; abundance: -; j_gene: TRBJ1-2; v_gene: TRBV9; CDR3nt: TGTGCCAGCAGCGTAGGTTCAGGGACCTATGGCTACACCTTC; CDR3aa: CASSVGSGTYGYTF
d_gene: -; abundance: -; j_gene: TRBJ1-2; v_gene: TRBV28; CDR3nt: TGTGCCAGCAGTTTCGACAGAGACCAAATATATGGCTACACCTTC; CDR3aa: CASSFDRDQIYGYTF
d_gene: TRBD1; abundance: -; j_gene: TRBJ1-2; v_gene: TRBV12-5; CDR3nt: TGTGCTAGTTCTTCTGGACAGGTTAACTATGGCTACACCTTC; CDR3aa: CASSSGQVNYGYTF
d_gene: -; abundance: -; j_gene: TRBJ2-7; v_gene: TRBV5-4; CDR3nt: TGTGCCAGCAGCTTGCGGGACGGATACGAGCAGTACTTC; CDR3aa: CASSLRDGYEQYF
d_gene: TRBD2; abundance: -; j_gene: TRBJ2-7; v_gene: TRBV6-5; CDR3nt: TGTGCCAGCAGGGAGCGGGGCCCCTACGAGCAGTACTTC; CDR3aa: CASRERGPYEQYF
d_gene: -; abundance: many; j_gene: TRBJ1-2; v_gene: TRBV12-3/TRBV12-4; CDR3nt: TGTGCCAGCAGTTCCTCAGGGAAGGGAGGCTACACCTTC; CDR3aa: CASSSSGKGGYTF
d_gene: -; abundance: -; j_gene: TRBJ2-7; v_gene: TRBV11-2; CDR3nt: TGTGCCAGCAGCTTAGACGAGGACAGCTCCTACGAGCAGTACTTC; CDR3aa: CASSLDEDSSYEQYF
d_gene: -; abundance: -; j_gene: TRBJ1-4; v_gene: TRBV7-6; CDR3nt: TGTGCCAGCAGCAAGGCAACTAATGAAAAACTGTTTTTT; CDR3aa: CASSKATNEKLFF
d_gene: -; abundance: -; j_gene: TRBJ1-1; v_gene: TRBV21-1; CDR3nt: TGTGCCAGCAGGGTCCCCGGACAGGCGACTGAAGCTTTCTTT; CDR3aa: CASRVPGQATEAFF
d_gene: -; abundance: -; j_gene: TRBJ1-5; v_gene: TRBV12-3/TRBV12-4; CDR3nt: TGTGCCAGCAGGGGACAACACGCTTCTCCCCAGCATTTT; CDR3aa: CASRGQHASPQHF
d_gene: -; abundance: few; j_gene: TRBJ1-1; v_gene: TRBV29-1; CDR3nt: TGCAGCGTTGAAGATTCTTCCAGACTGAACACTGAAGCTTTCTTT; CDR3aa: CSVEDSSRLNTEAFF
d_gene: -; abundance: -; j_gene: TRBJ2-5; v_gene: TRBV4-3; CDR3nt: TGCGCCAGCAGCCAAGATCCTTCGGGAAGTGTAGAGACCCAGTACTTC; CDR3aa: CASSQDPSGSVETQYF
d_gene: -; abundance: -; j_gene: TRBJ1-5; v_gene: TRBV6-5; CDR3nt: TGTGCCAGCAGGTTCAGCAATCAGCCCCAGCATTTT; CDR3aa: CASRFSNQPQHF
d_gene: -; abundance: once; j_gene: TRBJ2-3; v_gene: TRBV6-2/TRBV6-3; CDR3nt: TGTGCCAGCAGTTCAGCCCTCACAGATACGCAGTATTTT; CDR3aa: CASSSALTDTQYF
d_gene: -; abundance: -; j_gene: TRBJ1-3; v_gene: TRBV18; CDR3nt: TGTGCCAGCTCACCTACCGATCCTCAAATCTCTGGAAACACCATATATTTT; CDR3aa: CASSPTDPQISGNTIYF
d_gene: TRBD1; abundance: -; j_gene: TRBJ2-2; v_gene: TRBV25-1; CDR3nt: TGTGCCAGCAGTCCCGGGACAGGGTTACCCGGGGAGCTGTTTTTT; CDR3aa: CASSPGTGLPGELFF
d_gene: TRBD2; abundance: -; j_gene: TRBJ2-2; v_gene: TRBV7-9; CDR3nt: TGTGCCAGCAGCCCTAGCGGGATGGCCACCGGGGAGCTGTTTTTT; CDR3aa: CASSPSGMATGELFF
d_gene: -; abundance: -; j_gene: TRBJ1-1; v_gene: TRBV6-5; CDR3nt: TGTGCCAGCAGTTACCCCGGTTCATCCTCCACTGAAGCTTTCTTT; CDR3aa: CASSYPGSSSTEAFF
d_gene: -; abundance: -; j_gene: TRBJ2-7; v_gene: TRBV19; CDR3nt: TGTGCCAGTAGTATAGCTCAGGACTACGAGCAGTACTTC; CDR3aa: CASSIAQDYEQYF
d_gene: TRBD1; abundance: -; j_gene: TRBJ2-1; v_gene: TRBV7-3; CDR3nt: TGTGCCAGCAGCTTAGGACAGGGGGGTTTGAATGAGCAGTTCTTC; CDR3aa: CASSLGQGGLNEQFF
d_gene: -; abundance: -; j_gene: TRBJ1-1; v_gene: TRBV11-3; CDR3nt: TGTGCCAGCAGCGAATCTTGGAATATGAACACTGAAGCTTTCTTT; CDR3aa: CASSESWNMNTEAFF
d_gene: TRBD1; abundance: -; j_gene: TRBJ1-2; v_gene: TRBV29-1; CDR3nt: TGCAGCGTTGAAGACCCTCGGGGACAGCACTATGGCTACACCTTC; CDR3aa: CSVEDPRGQHYGYTF
d_gene: -; abundance: -; j_gene: TRBJ1-1; v_gene: TRBV3-1/TRBV3-2; CDR3nt: TGTGCCAGCAGCCAAACGGTAGACCTTAACACTGAAGCTTTCTTT; CDR3aa: CASSQTVDLNTEAFF
d_gene: -; abundance: -; j_gene: TRBJ2-7; v_gene: TRBV5-5; CDR3nt: TGTGCCAGCAGCTTTGGCAGGGGTTACGAGCAGTACTTC; CDR3aa: CASSFGRGYEQYF
d_gene: -; abundance: -; j_gene: TRBJ2-7; v_gene: TRBV6-5; CDR3nt: TGTGCCAGCAGGACTGACAGAACCTACGAGCAGTACTTC; CDR3aa: CASRTDRTYEQYF
d_gene: -; abundance: -; j_gene: TRBJ2-5; v_gene: TRBV3-1/TRBV3-2; CDR3nt: TGTGCCAGCAGCCAAGGAGAGACCCAGTACTTC; CDR3aa: CASSQGETQYF
d_gene: -; abundance: -; j_gene: TRBJ1-5; v_gene: TRBV28; CDR3nt: TGTGCCAGCAGTTTATTGCAGGGGCCCTTTAGCAATCAGCCCCAGCATTTT; CDR3aa: CASSLLQGPFSNQPQHF
d_gene: -; abundance: once; j_gene: TRBJ2-3; v_gene: TRBV6-1; CDR3nt: TGTGCCAGCAGTGAGGGGGTTGGCGCGGGAAGCACAGATACGCAGTATTTT; CDR3aa: CASSEGVGAGSTDTQYF
d_gene: TRBD1; abundance: -; j_gene: TRBJ1-1; v_gene: TRBV29-1; CDR3nt: TGCAGCGTGACCGGGACAGGGAGATCTGAAGCTTTCTTT; CDR3aa: CSVTGTGRSEAFF
d_gene: -; abundance: -; j_gene: TRBJ2-7; v_gene: TRBV5-1; CDR3nt: TGCGCCAGCAGCTTGGCATTGGGAAGCGAGCAGTACTTC; CDR3aa: CASSLALGSEQYF
d_gene: -; abundance: -; j_gene: TRBJ1-2; v_gene: TRBV12-3/TRBV12-4; CDR3nt: TGTGCCAGCAGTTTACAGGACTATGGCTACACCTTC; CDR3aa: CASSLQDYGYTF
d_gene: -; abundance: -; j_gene: TRBJ1-5; v_gene: TRBV4-1; CDR3nt: TGCGCCAGCAGCCAAGATCGGATCGTCAGTCAGCCCCAGCATTTT; CDR3aa: CASSQDRIVSQPQHF
d_gene: -; abundance: -; j_gene: TRBJ2-2; v_gene: TRBV7-9; CDR3nt: TGTGCCAGCAGCTTGAGGCGGCAGAACACCGGGGAGCTGTTTTTT; CDR3aa: CASSLRRQNTGELFF
d_gene: TRBD2; abundance: -; j_gene: TRBJ2-1; v_gene: TRBV19; CDR3nt: TGTGCCAGTAGTGCCCCTGGCGGGAGTTATGAGCAGTTCTTC; CDR3aa: CASSAPGGSYEQFF
d_gene: TRBD1; abundance: -; j_gene: TRBJ1-2; v_gene: TRBV3-1/TRBV3-2; CDR3nt: TGTGCCAGCAGCCAAGGTCCGGGACAGGGCAACTATGGCTACACCTTC; CDR3aa: CASSQGPGQGNYGYTF
d_gene: -; abundance: -; j_gene: TRBJ1-2; v_gene: TRBV12-5; CDR3nt: TGTGCTAGTGGTTTGGTTCCAAACAGGGAGAACTATGGCTACACCTTC; CDR3aa: CASGLVPNRENYGYTF
d_gene: -; abundance: -; j_gene: TRBJ1-2; v_gene: TRBV3-1/TRBV3-2; CDR3nt: TGTGCCAGCAGCCAAGATCTGGAAGGGAAGGGCTACACCTTC; CDR3aa: CASSQDLEGKGYTF